The present T cell receptor beta chain was sequenced within a study of T cells in Graves' hyperthyroidism and ophthalmopathy. This clonotype came up many times. Germline V CDR1 and CDR2: DFQATT, SNEGSKA (reference sequence). CDR3 size: 12 residues. The V gene lost 1 base and the J gene lost 3 bases, with 3 bases spanning the gap. RNA transcripts were the template for amplifying TCR beta CDR3 regions. First-round RT-PCR targeting the TCR CDR3 was performed with the HTBI primer set. MiXCR was run by TCRdb on the multiplex PCR reads, yielding one entry per CDR3 protein. In the table there are roughly 550,000 distinct CDR3 sequences, 15% to 20% of which are singletons.

The rearrangement joins TRBV20-1 to TRBJ2-2; D gene unclear. The specimen was blood. The sequence was collected from a woman aged 25 to 45 with Graves' ophthalmopathy. DNA for the CDR3: TGCAGTGCTAGAGCCCACACCGGGGAGCTGTTTTTT. Protein: CSARAHTGELFF.